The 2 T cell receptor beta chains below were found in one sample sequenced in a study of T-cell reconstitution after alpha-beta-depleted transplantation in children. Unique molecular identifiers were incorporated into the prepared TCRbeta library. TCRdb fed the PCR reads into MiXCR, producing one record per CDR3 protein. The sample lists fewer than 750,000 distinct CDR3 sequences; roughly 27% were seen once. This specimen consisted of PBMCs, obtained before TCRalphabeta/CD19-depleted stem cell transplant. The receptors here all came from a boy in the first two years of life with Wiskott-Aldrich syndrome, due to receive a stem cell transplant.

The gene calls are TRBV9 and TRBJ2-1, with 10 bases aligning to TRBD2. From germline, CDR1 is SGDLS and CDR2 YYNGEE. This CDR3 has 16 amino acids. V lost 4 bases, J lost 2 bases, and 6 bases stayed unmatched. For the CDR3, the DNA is TGTGCCAGCAGCTGGAATAGCGGGAGGACCTACAATGAGCAGTTCTTC. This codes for CASSWNSGRTYNEQFF.

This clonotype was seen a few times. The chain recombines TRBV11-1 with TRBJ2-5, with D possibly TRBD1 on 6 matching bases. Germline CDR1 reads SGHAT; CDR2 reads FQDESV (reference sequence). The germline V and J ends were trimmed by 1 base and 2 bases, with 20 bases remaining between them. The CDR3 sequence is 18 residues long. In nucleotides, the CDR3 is TGTGCCAGCAGCTTAGGAGGGGGTCAAGGTCCCACGCAAGAGACCCAGTACTTC. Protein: CASSLGGGQGPTQETQYF.